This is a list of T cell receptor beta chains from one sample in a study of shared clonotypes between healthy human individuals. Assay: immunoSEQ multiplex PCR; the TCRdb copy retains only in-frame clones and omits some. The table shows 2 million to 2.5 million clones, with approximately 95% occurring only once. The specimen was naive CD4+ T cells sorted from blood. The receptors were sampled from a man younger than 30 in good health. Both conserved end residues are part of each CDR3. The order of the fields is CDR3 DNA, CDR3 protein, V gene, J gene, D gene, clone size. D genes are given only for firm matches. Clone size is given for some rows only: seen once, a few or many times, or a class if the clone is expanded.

TGTGCCTGGAGTGTCGACAGGCCGAGGGAGCAGTACTTC	CAWSVDRPREQYF	TRBV30	TRBJ2-7	.	.
TGTGCCAGCAGTCCCCGACTAGCGGGAGTAGAGACCCAGTACTTC	CASSPRLAGVETQYF	TRBV6-6	TRBJ2-5	TRBD2	.
TGTGCCATCAGTGAGTCAATAAGTGGTGGCTACACCTTC	CAISESISGGYTF	TRBV10-3	TRBJ1-2	.	.
TGTGCCACCAGCAGAGATTTACGATTAGAGCAGTACTTC	CATSRDLRLEQYF	TRBV15	TRBJ2-7	.	.
TGCGCCAGCAGCCGGACCGGGACACAGAACACTGAAGCTTTCTTT	CASSRTGTQNTEAFF	TRBV5-1	TRBJ1-1	.	.
TGTGCCAGCAGCTTGGCGGACAGGGTTACCTACAATGAGCAGTTCTTC	CASSLADRVTYNEQFF	TRBV5-4	TRBJ2-1	TRBD1	.
TGCGCCAGCAGCGAGGGACTAGCGGGGCCAGAGACCCAGTACTTC	CASSEGLAGPETQYF	TRBV10-1	TRBJ2-5	TRBD2	.
TGTGCCAGCAGTGAATCCGTTACAAATGAAAAACTGTTTTTT	CASSESVTNEKLFF	TRBV25-1	TRBJ1-4	.	.
TGCGCCAGCAGCTTGGGCCCCAGGGGAACCAATCAGCCCCAGCATTTT	CASSLGPRGTNQPQHF	TRBV5-1	TRBJ1-5	.	.
TGTGCCAGCGGGATGGCGGATACGCAGTATTTT	CASGMADTQYF	TRBV2	TRBJ2-3	.	.
TGTGCCTGGAATCAGGACAGGGAATATGGCTACACCTTC	CAWNQDREYGYTF	TRBV30	TRBJ1-2	TRBD1	.
TGTGCCAGCAGCTTAGTGACAGGTTCTACCTACGAGCAGTACTTC	CASSLVTGSTYEQYF	TRBV11-2	TRBJ2-7	.	once
TGTGCCAGCAGAGACGGACAGAGCATGCCCTTCTATTTT	CASRDGQSMPFYF	TRBV2	TRBJ2-3	.	.
TGTGCCAGCTCACCAGGGACGGAGAAGGGAAACACCATATATTTT	CASSPGTEKGNTIYF	TRBV18	TRBJ1-3	.	.
TGTGCCAGCTCACCAAAGGGGGGACGGAGCTCCTACGAGCAGTACTTC	CASSPKGGRSSYEQYF	TRBV18	TRBJ2-7	.	.
TGTGCCAGCTCAACCACGGATCTCGGGGTTGAAGCTTTCTTT	CASSTTDLGVEAFF	TRBV18	TRBJ1-1	.	.